This passage covers 7 T cell receptor beta chains from one sample sequenced in a study of blood T cell dynamics during melanoma immunotherapy (TCRdb year 2020). The receptor library was made with the immunoSEQ multiplex PCR assay. TCRdb mirrors the immuneACCESS table, restricted to in-frame sequences. Some clones are absent from its copies; in checked studies, under half trace to an unresolved V gene, and the reason for the others is unknown. Here the sample has roughly 29,000 clones; approximately 83% occur a single time. The ten largest clones capture 10% of the sample. In the paper's terms, the time point label means: week 3, after first cycle of checkpoint inhibitor. The sequencing here drew on blood, taken from a patient treated with checkpoint blockade. The receptors derive from a human donor with melanoma.

The chain recombines TRBV11-2 with TRBJ1-1; D might be TRBD1 (6 bases). V dropped 3 bases and J dropped 4 bases, with 12 bases sitting between them. The CDR3 spans 14 residues. Germline V lookup: CDR1 SGHAT, CDR2 FQNNGV. The CDR3 DNA is TGTGCCAGCAGCTTTACAGGGAAGGGCACTGAAGCTTTCTTT. Translation gives CASSFTGKGTEAFF.

The chain carries TRBV6-4 and TRBJ2-2, with 11 bases lining up with TRBD1. Per germline, CDR1 MRHNA and CDR2 SNTAGT. The CDR3 consists of 15 residues. V was pared by 5 bases and J by 4 bases, with 3 bases of the junction left unmatched. The chain's CDR3 is CASSLDRGLTGELFF. Written as DNA, the CDR3 is TGTGCCAGCAGTCTGGACAGGGGGCTCACCGGGGAGCTGTTTTTT.

This chain joins TRBV2 and TRBJ1-4; possible D gene TRBD1, 5 bases. Looked up from germline, CDR1 is SNHLY and CDR2 is FYNNEI. The CDR3 length is 14 residues. Trimming left V 3 bases short and J 5 bases short, with 10 bases between. The CDR3, as DNA: TGTGCCAGCAGTGACAAGGGGCGCAATGAAAAACTGTTTTTT. It encodes CASSDKGRNEKLFF.

This clone was counted once. The chain recombines TRBV7-6 with TRBJ2-1, with 8 positions matching TRBD2. Trimming cost V 6 bases and J 4 bases; bases outside gene matches: 14. The germline CDR1 and CDR2 sequences are SGHVS and FNYEAQ. The CDR3 sequence is 17 residues long. DNA of the CDR3: TGTGCCAGCAGTCCCCCAACGGCGGGGGGCTATTACAATGAGCAGTTCTTC. Protein: CASSPPTAGGYYNEQFF.

This chain joins TRBV5-4 and TRBJ1-2, with 8 bases lining up with TRBD1. This CDR3 comprises 13 residues. Trimming took 5 bases from V and 7 from J; bases not matched to a gene: 7. CDR1 is SGHNT and CDR2 is YYREEE in the germline V gene (reference sequence). This chain's CDR3 is CASSQDRVSGYTF. The CDR3 DNA reads as TGTGCCAGCAGTCAGGACAGGGTCTCTGGCTACACCTTC.

The chain links TRBV2 to TRBJ1-5, with 9 bases that match TRBD1. The CDR3 contains 15 residues. CDR1 is SNHLY and CDR2 is FYNNEI in the germline V gene. V shed 6 bases, J shed 6 bases, and the junction held 9 bases outside the gene matches. CDR3 sequence (DNA): TGTGCCAGCAGAGACTGGACAGGGGTCAGTCAGCCCCAGCATTTT. Amino acids: CASRDWTGVSQPQHF.

This clone has a single count. The V gene is TRBV27, the J gene TRBJ2-1, with TRBD1 matching 7 bases. Germline-derived CDR1 and CDR2 are MNHEY and SMNVEV (reference sequence). V lost 4 bases to trimming and J lost 9 bases; unmatched junction nucleotides: 3. This CDR3 has 12 residues. The CDR3 reads CASSSQGTEQFF. As DNA, the CDR3 is TGTGCCAGCAGTTCACAGGGGACTGAGCAGTTCTTC.